This passage covers 25 T cell receptor beta chains from one sample sequenced in a study of blood T cell repertoires in COVID-19. Libraries were prepared by immunoSEQ multiplex PCR; TCRdb keeps only in-frame clonotypes and omits some of them. The repertoire includes roughly 95,000 clones, around 80% of them detected once, and roughly 4% sits in the top ten. Material: peripheral blood. The receptors come from a man aged 60-69 years with acute or convalescent COVID-19.

The count of this clone is one. This chain links TRBV5-1 with TRBJ1-1, with D possibly matching TRBD1 (6 bases). Trimming cost V 4 bases and J 1 base, with 11 bases left between them. CDR3 length: 14 residues. The germline gives CDR1 SGHRS, CDR2 YFSETQ. The DNA of the CDR3 is TGCGCCAGCAGCAACGGACAGCCGAACACTGAAGCTTTCTTT. Translation: CASSNGQPNTEAFF. Complete variable domain (other parts from reference TRBV5-1 and TRBJ1-1): KAGVTQTPRYLIKTRGQQVTLSCSPISGHRSVSWYQQTPGQGLQFLFEYFSETQRNKGNFPGRFSGRQFSNSRSEMNVSTLELGDSALYLCASSNGQPNTEAFFGQGTRLTVV.

The rearrangement uses TRBV4-1 and TRBJ2-4; D unclear. The CDR3 runs 17 residues. Looked up from germline, CDR1 is MGHRA and CDR2 is YSYEKL. V dropped 0 bases and J dropped 7 bases, with 19 bases sitting between them. In DNA form, the CDR3 reads TGCGCCAGCAGCCAAGAAGTACCGACCCCCCCCGGGAACATTCAGTACTTC. The encoded protein is CASSQEVPTPPGNIQYF.

V is TRBV7-3 and J is TRBJ1-2, with unresolved D. Deletions cut 6 bases from V and 2 bases from J, with 10 bases between. Germline CDR1 and CDR2: SGHTA and FQGTGA. The CDR3 consists of 13 residues. The CDR3 region is CASSPDKNYGYTF. The CDR3 bases are TGTGCCAGCAGTCCCGACAAGAACTATGGCTACACCTTC.

V usage is TRBV5-1 and J usage is TRBJ1-6; D might be TRBD1 (5 bases). V was cut by 2 bases and J by 3 bases, with 6 bases left in between. Germline CDR1 and CDR2: SGHRS and YFSETQ. This CDR3 region has 14 residues. The CDR3 here is CASSLDSYNSPLHF. In DNA, the CDR3 is TGCGCCAGCAGCTTAGACAGCTATAATTCACCCCTCCACTTT.

This clone turned up a few times. The chain links TRBV3-1 (or the pseudogene TRBV3-2) to TRBJ1-1, with unresolved D. The germline V and J ends were trimmed by 0 bases and 6 bases, with 8 bases remaining between them. Germline CDR1 and CDR2: LGHDT and YNNKEL (reference sequence). This CDR3 comprises 13 residues. The DNA of the CDR3 is TGTGCCAGCAGCCAAGATGCCTACGCTGAAGCTTTCTTT. This gives the protein CASSQDAYAEAFF.

The chain recombines TRBV7-2 with TRBJ1-2; D ambiguous. Deletions cut 8 bases from V and 3 bases from J, with 16 bases between. There are 14 residues in the CDR3. The germline V gene encodes CDR1 SGHTA and CDR2 FQGNSA. CDR3 protein: CASSSYGLDYGYTF. Here the CDR3 DNA reads TGTGCCAGCTCATCTTACGGTCTGGACTATGGCTACACCTTC.

The chain joins TRBV3-1 (or the pseudogene TRBV3-2) to TRBJ1-6; 12 bases match TRBD1. This CDR3 contains 16 residues. Germline trimming cut 4 bases from V and 9 bases from J; bases unmatched to any gene: 7. Germline assignment: CDR1 LGHDT and CDR2 YNNKEL (reference sequence). In nucleotides, the CDR3 is TGTGCCAGCAGCCCCGGGACAGGGGGCTTGGGTTCACCCCTCCACTTT. This codes for CASSPGTGGLGSPLHF.

The rearrangement joins TRBV6-1 to TRBJ1-2; D is perhaps TRBD1 (6 bases). Looked up from germline, CDR1 is MNHNS and CDR2 is SASEGT. There are 16 residues in the CDR3. Between the trimmed V and J ends, which lost 2 bases and 2 bases, there was a span of 15 bases. The CDR3 is CASSEFSGATNYGYTF. The CDR3 nucleotides read TGTGCCAGCAGTGAATTTTCAGGGGCGACGAACTATGGCTACACCTTC.

This clone was detected only a few times. The V call is TRBV7-2, the J call TRBJ1-5; 8 nucleotides line up with TRBD1. The CDR3 has 15 amino acids. Germline V lookup: CDR1 SGHTA, CDR2 FQGNSA. Trimming cost V 5 bases and J 5 bases; bases outside gene matches: 8. CDR3 amino acids: CASSPGQAAHQPQHF. CDR3 DNA: TGTGCCAGCAGCCCGGGACAGGCGGCACATCAGCCCCAGCATTTT.

This clone was seen a single time. The rearrangement joins TRBV3-1 (or the pseudogene TRBV3-2) to TRBJ1-5, with a possible D match to TRBD1 (6 bases). Germline lookup yields CDR1 LGHDT and CDR2 YNNKEL (reference sequence). The V and J ends lost 6 bases and 4 bases respectively, with 10 bases between them. The CDR3 sequence is 13 residues long. The CDR3 nucleotides read TGTGCCAGCAGTCCGGACAGTAATCAGCCCCAGCATTTT. Translating gives CASSPDSNQPQHF.

A single count supports this clone. CDR3 in DNA: TGTGCCAGCAGCACCCACTCCGCCGCCGGGGAGCTGTTTTTT. This encodes CASSTHSAAGELFF. The V call is TRBV9, the J call TRBJ2-2; unclear D gene. CDR1 SGDLS and CDR2 YYNGEE come from the germline V gene. Trimming took 4 bases from V and 6 from J, leaving 13 bases between them. The CDR3 consists of 14 residues.

The V call is TRBV12-5, the J call TRBJ1-6; D is perhaps TRBD1 (5 bases). V was trimmed by 1 base and J by 8 bases, leaving 21 bases between them. The CDR3 has 18 amino acids. Germline CDR1 is LGHNT and CDR2 is FRNRAP. As DNA, the CDR3 is TGTGCTAGTGGTTTGGACCCCCCCGGACGGTGGGGGGATTCACCCCTCCACTTT. Its translation: CASGLDPPGRWGDSPLHF.

A remark on this clone: This specimen includes other DNA sequences encoding the same CDR3. The chain combines TRBV3-1 (or the pseudogene TRBV3-2) with TRBJ1-2; D possibly corresponds to TRBD1 (5 bases). The CDR3 sequence is 13 residues long. Trimming took 0 bases from V and 4 from J, leaving 6 bases between them. The V gene's germline CDR1 is LGHDT and CDR2 YNNKEL (reference sequence). The DNA of the CDR3 is TGTGCCAGCAGCCAAGATAGGGGCTATGGCTACACCTTC. Translated: CASSQDRGYGYTF.

The chain uses TRBV18 and TRBJ1-3; maybe TRBD1 (6 bases). This CDR3 spans 15 amino acids. The ends were cut back, 0 bases at V and 4 bases at J, with 10 bases in the middle. Germline assignment: CDR1 KGHSH and CDR2 LQKENI. CDR3 nucleotide sequence: TGTGCCAGCTCACCACCCGCAGGGACAGGAAACACCATATATTTT. This gives the protein CASSPPAGTGNTIYF. The variable domain in full, completed from reference TRBV18 and TRBJ1-3, reads NAGVMQNPRHLVRRRGQEARLRCSPMKGHSHVYWYRQLPEEGLKFMVYLQKENIIDESGMPKERFSAEFPKEGPSILRIQQVVRGDSAAYFCASSPPAGTGNTIYFGEGSWLTVV.

The chain recombines TRBV6-2 or TRBV6-3 with TRBJ2-1, with 10 bases matching TRBD2. This CDR3 is 15 amino acids long. Germline lookup yields CDR1 MNHEY and CDR2 SVGEGT. The ends lost 6 bases at V and 2 bases at J; junction bases unmatched: 4. CDR3 sequence (DNA): TGTGCCAGCAGCCCGGGACTAGCGACCTACAATGAGCAGTTCTTC. Translated: CASSPGLATYNEQFF.

The chain combines TRBV7-9 with TRBJ1-5; D call uncertain. Germline-derived CDR1 and CDR2 are SEHNR and FQNEAQ (reference sequence). Trimming shortened V by 1 base and J by 2 bases, and 9 bases separated the two germline ends. The CDR3 length is 15 residues. CDR3 loop: CASSLGARGNQPQHF. DNA for the CDR3: TGTGCCAGCAGCTTAGGAGCGCGGGGCAATCAGCCCCAGCATTTT.

This clone was found a few times. The V call is TRBV3-1 (or the pseudogene TRBV3-2), the J call TRBJ2-2; 12 nucleotides line up with TRBD1. Germline V gene lookup returns CDR1 LGHDT and CDR2 YNNKEL (reference sequence). The CDR3 has 16 residues. V trimming: 4 bases; J trimming: 6 bases; junction bases outside the gene matches: 6. The CDR3 bases are TGTGCCAGCAGCCGGGGGACAGGGGGCGTGGCCGGGGAGCTGTTTTTT. Protein sequence: CASSRGTGGVAGELFF.

This clone came up many times. The chain couples TRBV27 to TRBJ1-1; perhaps TRBD1 as D (5 bases). Trimming stripped 6 bases from V and 2 bases from J, with 10 bases between. Per the germline V gene, CDR1 is MNHEY and CDR2 is SMNVEV (reference sequence). The CDR3 spans 13 residues. CDR3 amino acids: CASSAQGNTEAFF. The CDR3, as DNA: TGTGCCAGCAGCGCGCAGGGAAACACTGAAGCTTTCTTT.

The rearrangement uses TRBV19 and TRBJ2-4; perhaps TRBD1 as D (6 bases). Trimming pared 3 bases from V and 8 bases from J, leaving 23 bases between. This CDR3 is 17 amino acids long. CDR1 is LNHDA, CDR2 SQIVND, per germline (reference sequence). CDR3 region: CASSISSDRWIKDIQYF. The CDR3, as DNA: TGTGCCAGTAGTATCTCAAGCGACAGGTGGATTAAGGACATTCAGTACTTC.

The chain carries TRBV6-2 or TRBV6-3 and TRBJ1-2, with 11 bases aligning to TRBD1. V lost 2 bases to trimming and J lost 3 bases; unmatched junction nucleotides: 17. The CDR3 runs 20 residues. Germline CDR1 is MNHEY and CDR2 is SVGEGT. The CDR3, as DNA: TGTGCCAGCAGTTACCCCACCGCTTCGGACAGGGGGCGCCCCTACTATGGCTACACCTTC. This gives the protein CASSYPTASDRGRPYYGYTF.

The chain links TRBV5-6 to TRBJ2-1; TRBD2 matches 7 bases. CDR1 and CDR2 from the germline V gene are SGHDT and YYEEEE. With 7 bases clipped from V and 5 bases from J, the junction kept 6 bases outside the gene matches. This CDR3 is 13 amino acids long. The CDR3 coding sequence is TGTGCCAGCCGTCGTGCGGGGGACAATGAGCAGTTCTTC. Translation gives CASRRAGDNEQFF.

The chain employs TRBV7-9 and TRBJ2-5, with D perhaps TRBD1 (6 bases). The CDR3 contains 15 residues. V was shortened by 2 bases and J by 4 bases, with 14 bases between the two germline ends. Germline CDR1 and CDR2: SEHNR and FQNEAQ (reference sequence). The CDR3: CASSLLSGDLETQYF. The CDR3 DNA is TGTGCCAGCAGCTTACTCTCAGGGGATTTAGAGACCCAGTACTTC.

This chain uses TRBV29-1 with TRBJ1-4; 8 bases agree with TRBD1. Germline V gene sequence: CDR1 SQVTM, CDR2 ANQGSEA. J lost 4 bases, V lost 6 bases, and 4 bases had no gene match. This CDR3 comprises 13 residues. CDR3 residues: CSVTGQVNEKLFF. Written as DNA, the CDR3 is TGCAGCGTCACGGGACAGGTTAATGAAAAACTGTTTTTT.

The rearrangement joins TRBV12-3 or TRBV12-4 to TRBJ1-5; TRBD1 might be the D (6 bases). CDR3 length: 13 residues. Deletions cut 6 bases from V and 7 bases from J, with 13 bases between. CDR3 residues: CASRQTGTQPQHF. CDR3 in DNA: TGTGCCAGCAGACAAACAGGGACCCAGCCCCAGCATTTT.

The chain has TRBV5-5 and TRBJ2-7; maybe TRBD1 (6 bases). Germline V gene sequence: CDR1 SGHKS, CDR2 YYEKEE (reference sequence). The CDR3 spans 13 residues. V was shortened by 3 bases and J by 2 bases, with 9 bases between the two germline ends. CDR3 nucleotides: TGTGCCAGCAGCTATGGACAGACCTACGAGCAGTACTTC. Protein: CASSYGQTYEQYF.